This is a list of T cell receptor beta chains from one sample in a study of beta chain features in type 1 diabetes. The repertoire was sequenced with immunoSEQ multiplex PCR; TCRdb's copy has only in-frame clones and lacks some. This sample carries approximately 170,000 clones, about 7.9% of them seen once, and the ten largest clones take under 0.55%. The sequencing input was central memory CD4+ T cells from blood. These receptors originate from a young man with type 1 diabetes. CDR3s include the opening cysteine and the closing phenylalanine or tryptophan. Each record gives: V gene, clone size, J gene, D gene, CDR3 DNA, CDR3 protein. A D gene is named only where the DNA matches it firmly. Only some rows state a clone size, as once, few, many or a class for expanded clones.

>TRBV5-6|many|TRBJ2-7|NA
TGTGCCAGCAGCACTACTTCCTACGAGCAGTACTTC
CASSTTSYEQYF
>TRBV5-1|NA|TRBJ2-1|NA
TGCGCCAGCAGCGGACAGTCGGGAGGACCCTACAATGAGCAGTTCTTC
CASSGQSGGPYNEQFF
>TRBV28|few|TRBJ1-2|NA
TGTGCCAGCAGTTTCGCAGGAACAGCTAACTATGGCTACACCTTC
CASSFAGTANYGYTF
>TRBV19|few|TRBJ2-4|NA
TGTGCCAGTAGTATAACAGGGAGTCGGCCTAGTGCCAAAAACATTCAGTACTTC
CASSITGSRPSAKNIQYF
>TRBV4-3|NA|TRBJ1-5|NA
TGCGCCACCCAGCCCAGGGCAAATCAGCCCCAGCATTTT
CATQPRANQPQHF
>TRBV5-1|few|TRBJ1-2|NA
TGCGCCAGCAGAGAAACAGGATACTATGGCTACACCTTC
CASRETGYYGYTF
>TRBV30|NA|TRBJ2-1|TRBD2
TGTGCCCGTTCTCCGGGGGGTTCCTACAATGAGCAGTTCTTC
CARSPGGSYNEQFF
>TRBV6-5|NA|TRBJ2-7|NA
TGTGCCAGCAGAACTAGCATTGACTACGAGCAGTACTTC
CASRTSIDYEQYF
>TRBV28|NA|TRBJ1-5|TRBD1
TGTGCCAGCAAAGGGGGCTCTCAGCCCCAGCATTTT
CASKGGSQPQHF
>TRBV19|many|TRBJ1-6|TRBD1
TGTGCCAGTAACAGGGGAAATTCACCCCTCCACTTT
CASNRGNSPLHF
>TRBV19|NA|TRBJ2-5|NA
TGTGCCAGTAGTAGTTCGGCGGAACAGACCCAGTACTTC
CASSSSAEQTQYF
>TRBV7-2|NA|TRBJ2-3|TRBD2
TGTGCCAGCAGCTTAGCTCGGACTAGAGGCACGCAGTATTTT
CASSLARTRGTQYF
>TRBV5-4|NA|TRBJ1-6|TRBD1
TGTGCCAGCAGCCTGCGGACAGGGGATAATTCACCCCTCCACTTT
CASSLRTGDNSPLHF
>TRBV9|NA|TRBJ2-7|NA
TGTGCCAGAGGCGGAGGGAAGGGTGGCGGGTGGTACGAGCAGTACTTC
CARGGGKGGGWYEQYF
>TRBV20-1|NA|TRBJ1-2|NA
TGCAGTGCTAGTTCTTACTATGGCTACACCTTC
CSASSYYGYTF
>TRBV7-9|few|TRBJ2-7|TRBD2
TGTGCCAGCAGCACGGGACTAGCGGCCTACGAGCAGTACTTC
CASSTGLAAYEQYF
>TRBV15|few|TRBJ2-5|TRBD2
TGTGCCACCAGCAGAGATTCGGCGGGAGCGGGGGAGACCCAGTACTTC
CATSRDSAGAGETQYF
>TRBV29-1|few|TRBJ2-6|TRBD1
TGCAGCGTCGGACAGGGGAACTCTGGGGCCAACGTCCTGACTTTC
CSVGQGNSGANVLTF
>TRBV5-1|few|TRBJ2-3|TRBD2
TGCGCCAGTTCAACTAGCGGTGACACAGATACGCAGTATTTT
CASSTSGDTDTQYF
>TRBV2|NA|TRBJ2-1|NA
TGTGCCAGCAAACTAGACTCCTACAATGAGCAGTTCTTC
CASKLDSYNEQFF
>TRBV28|NA|TRBJ2-3|NA
TGTGCCAGCAGTTTTGGAGGTATGGATACGCAGTATTTT
CASSFGGMDTQYF
>TRBV28|once|TRBJ2-6|TRBD1
TGTGCCAGCAGTTTCGGACAGGGGCGTAACTCTGGGGCCAACGTCCTGACTTTC
CASSFGQGRNSGANVLTF
>TRBV7-9|few|TRBJ1-3|TRBD1
TGTGCCAGCAGCCGCGACAGGGCAATAAACACCATATATTTT
CASSRDRAINTIYF
>TRBV21-1|few|TRBJ2-5|NA
TGTGCCAGCAGCAAAAATGGGGCAGGCCAAGAGACCCAGTACTTC
CASSKNGAGQETQYF
>TRBV6-1|few|TRBJ2-2|NA
TGTGCCAGCAGAATTGACTACTACACCGGGGAGCTGTTTTTT
CASRIDYYTGELFF
>TRBV5-1|few|TRBJ1-1|NA
TGCGCCAGCAGCTTCTCCAGGAACACTGAAGCTTTCTTT
CASSFSRNTEAFF
>TRBV4-2|few|TRBJ2-5|NA
TGTGCCAGCAGCTACCAAGGGGGTGGCGGCGAAGAGACCCAGTACTTC
CASSYQGGGGEETQYF
>TRBV13|few|TRBJ1-1|NA
TGTGCCAGCAGCTTAGTACGCAGGGGTAGTACTGAAGCTTTCTTT
CASSLVRRGSTEAFF
>TRBV7-9|few|TRBJ1-2|NA
TGTGCCAGCAGCTTTCGTCTCGAGATGGGCTACACCTTC
CASSFRLEMGYTF
>TRBV28|NA|TRBJ1-1|NA
TGTGCCAGCAGTTTACACCTAGCAGCTTTCTTT
CASSLHLAAFF
>TRBV28|NA|TRBJ2-2|TRBD1
TGTGCCAGCAGTCGCTTCGGGACAGGGTCGGACGGGGAGCTGTTTTTT
CASSRFGTGSDGELFF
>TRBV6-6|few|TRBJ2-5|NA
TGTGCCAGCAGAACCGGTTACCAAGAGACCCAGTACTTC
CASRTGYQETQYF
>TRBV7-9|few|TRBJ2-4|NA
TGTGCCAGCAGCCCCCTGGGCAGCAAAAACATTCAGTACTTC
CASSPLGSKNIQYF
>TRBV9|NA|TRBJ2-3|TRBD2
TGTGCCAGCAGCGTAGATGCTACTAGCGGGAGAGGGGGCACAGATACGCAGTATTTT
CASSVDATSGRGGTDTQYF
>TRBV5-6|NA|TRBJ1-2|NA
TGTGCCAGCAGCTTAACCCGGGTCTCCTATGGCTACACCTTC
CASSLTRVSYGYTF
>TRBV18|NA|TRBJ2-3|TRBD2
TGTGCCAGCTCTAGCGGGGGCCCAGATACGCAGTATTTT
CASSSGGPDTQYF
>TRBV30|NA|TRBJ1-1|NA
TGTGCCTGGCGAACAGGGTTACAGACTGAAGCTTTCTTT
CAWRTGLQTEAFF
>TRBV28|NA|TRBJ1-2|TRBD1
TGTGCCAGCAGGCCCCTGGGACAGGGGGCCTGGGGCTACACCTTC
CASRPLGQGAWGYTF
>TRBV6-6|few|TRBJ2-5|TRBD2
TGTGCCAGCCTTGGGACTAGCGTAGAGACCCAGTACTTC
CASLGTSVETQYF